The TCR beta chain described here comes from a study of early T cells in non-severe SARS-CoV-2 infection. Study background: The input, bulk RNA from unsorted whole blood, was sequenced, and chains were unpaired. The study, taken as a whole, reports: Comparison of clonotypes with VDJdb favored anti-spike CD8 responses while missing private and CD4 specificities.

Of note for this clonotype: Its antigen remains unidentified.

Individual cDNA molecules received unique molecular identifiers during library preparation. TCRdb redid the calling of the 5' RACE reads with MiXCR, one entry per CDR3 protein. The sample records roughly 35,000 distinct CDR3 sequences, under 7.5% being singletons. Input material: whole blood. The clonotype originates from an adult who was a healthcare worker with PCR-confirmed SARS-CoV-2 infection or an uninfected control (not recorded which).

Here the CDR3 reads CASSLSGTAYEQYF. CDR3 DNA: TGTGCCAGCAGTCTCTCGGGGACAGCGTACGAGCAGTACTTC. The chain has TRBV27 and TRBJ2-7, with 7 bases fitting TRBD1. Trimming at V came to 5 bases and at J to 4 bases, leaving 8 bases not matched to a gene. The CDR3 sequence is 14 residues long. Germline assignment: CDR1 MNHEY and CDR2 SMNVEV (reference sequence).